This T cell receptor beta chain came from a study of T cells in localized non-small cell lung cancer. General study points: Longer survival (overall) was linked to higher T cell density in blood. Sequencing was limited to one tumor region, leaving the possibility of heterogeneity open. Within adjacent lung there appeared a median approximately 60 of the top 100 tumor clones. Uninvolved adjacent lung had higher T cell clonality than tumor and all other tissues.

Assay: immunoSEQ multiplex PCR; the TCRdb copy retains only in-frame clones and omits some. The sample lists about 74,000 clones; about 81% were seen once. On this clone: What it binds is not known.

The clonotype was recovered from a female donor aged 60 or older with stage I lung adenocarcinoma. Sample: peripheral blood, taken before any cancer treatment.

The CDR3 reads CASSSGQGSYGYTF. CDR3 DNA: TGTGCCAGCAGCTCGGGACAGGGAAGTTATGGCTACACCTTC. V usage is TRBV9 and J usage is TRBJ1-2, with TRBD1 matching 9 bases. The CDR3 loop spans 14 amino acids. The trim removed 4 bases at V and 5 bases at J, leaving 6 bases unmatched. CDR1 is SGDLS, CDR2 YYNGEE, per germline. Drawing the rest from reference TRBV9 and TRBJ1-2, the complete variable domain is DSGVTQTPKHLITATGQRVTLRCSPRSGDLSVYWYQQSLDQGLQFLIQYYNGEERAKGNILERFSAQQFPDLHSELNLSSLELGDSALYFCASSSGQGSYGYTFGSGTRLTVV.